The present TCR beta chain was sequenced within a study of blood T cells in healthy people across ages. About this clonotype itself: Its antigen is not known.

With a J-beta primer mix and a sample-barcoded 5' primer, a second PCR ran roughly 6 to 11 cycles. The template-switch adaptor, which had 12 random nucleotides, put a tag on each cDNA molecule. Each CDR3 protein gets one entry after TCRdb re-called the 5' RACE reads with MiXCR. The profile shows approximately 2,000,000 distinct CDR3 sequences, about two fifths of them singletons. V was shortened by 5 bases and J by 4 bases, with 15 bases between the two germline ends. This CDR3 is 14 amino acids long. Germline V gives CDR1 SGHRS, CDR2 YFSETQ. Findings and limits, study-wide: Donor CMV status was unknown, possibly confounding expanded clonotype changes. Older individuals had lower TCR beta diversity per million T cells (the decline was roughly linear). Researchers deemed the diversity estimates from one million T cells underestimates.

Sequencing was performed on blood. This chain links TRBV5-1 with TRBJ1-2; unclear D gene. The source of this sequence is a human donor in good health. CDR3 DNA sequence: TGCGCCAGCAGGAGGGCAGATGAAACCTATGGCTACACCTTC. It is translated as CASRRADETYGYTF.